One and the same sample provided the 32 T cell receptor beta chains below, sequenced in a study of cytomegalovirus exposure and HLA in healthy donors. The PCR made use of 60 Vbeta and 13 Jbeta primers. This table comes from immunoSEQ multiplex PCR, and its TCRdb copy is limited to in-frame clones, with some not included. The sample has some 110,000 clones; less than 85% are singletons. Sequencing was performed on PBMCs. All receptors come from a young woman in good health and CMV-seropositive.

The genes are TRBV28 and TRBJ1-5, with a possible D match to TRBD1 (5 bases). There are 13 residues in the CDR3. Germline CDR1 MDHEN, CDR2 SYDVKM. With 2 bases removed from V and 5 bases from J, the gap between germline ends came to 7 bases. The CDR3 sequence is CASSLRGYQPQHF. CDR3 nucleotide sequence: TGTGCCAGCAGTTTACGGGGGTATCAGCCCCAGCATTTT.

This CDR3 reads CAWSPTSEAGELFF. CDR3 sequence (DNA): TGTGCCTGGAGCCCGACTAGCGAAGCCGGGGAGCTGTTTTTT. The rearrangement uses TRBV30 and TRBJ2-2; 8 bases fit TRBD2. The V and J ends lost 3 bases and 6 bases, in that order; junction bases with no gene match: 6. Germline V gene data show CDR1 as GTSNPN and CDR2 as SVGIG (reference sequence). This CDR3 has 14 residues.

The chain employs TRBV7-9 and TRBJ2-1; a possible D gene is TRBD2 (6 bases). The CDR3 length is 16 residues. Trimming pared 6 bases from V and 4 bases from J, leaving 19 bases between. Germline V lookup: CDR1 SEHNR, CDR2 FQNEAQ (reference sequence). The CDR3 DNA is TGTGCCAGCAGTATTCAGGCGGGTCGGGGGTACAATGAGCAGTTCTTC. Translating it yields CASSIQAGRGYNEQFF.

Here the CDR3 DNA reads TGTGCCTGGAGTCGCGGGAGAATTAAGGAGCAGTTCTTC. Translated: CAWSRGRIKEQFF. This chain uses TRBV30 with TRBJ2-1, with 7 bases that match TRBD2. The germline gives CDR1 GTSNPN, CDR2 SVGIG (reference sequence). CDR3 length: 13 residues. Losses at the gene ends were 2 bases for V and 10 bases for J; bases not matched to a gene: 8.

This rearrangement joins TRBV5-1 to TRBJ2-7; 11 nucleotides align to TRBD1. Looked up from germline, CDR1 is SGHRS and CDR2 is YFSETQ. Losses at the gene ends were 3 bases for V and 4 bases for J; bases not matched to a gene: 6. CDR3 length equals 15 residues. CDR3 in DNA: TGCGCCAGCAGCTATGGGACAGGGGGTCTTTACGAGCAGTACTTC. Its protein product is CASSYGTGGLYEQYF.

This chain links TRBV30 with TRBJ2-2, with TRBD2 identical over 7 bases. Per the germline V gene, CDR1 is GTSNPN and CDR2 is SVGIG (reference sequence). CDR3 size: 15 residues. Trimming took 2 bases from V and 2 from J; bases not matched to a gene: 5. The CDR3 DNA sequence: TGTGCCTGGAGTACACCGGGACTAAACACCGGGGAGCTGTTTTTT. Its translation is CAWSTPGLNTGELFF.

The V and J genes are TRBV20-1 and TRBJ2-1; D ambiguous. This CDR3 region has 10 residues. Germline CDR1 DFQATT, CDR2 SNEGSKA (reference sequence). The CDR3 DNA reads as TGCAGCGCTCCCCTCCATGAGCAGTTCTTC. It specifies CSAPLHEQFF.

The chain uses TRBV5-1 and TRBJ1-3; the D gene is possibly TRBD1 (6 bases). The ends were cut back, 1 base at V and 4 bases at J, with 12 bases in the middle. The CDR3 covers 15 residues. The germline gives CDR1 SGHRS, CDR2 YFSETQ. CDR3 loop: CASSLSRGAGNTIYF. The CDR3 DNA is TGCGCCAGCAGCTTGAGCCGGGGGGCAGGAAACACCATATATTTT.

This chain joins TRBV6-5 and TRBJ2-7; 13 bases are a match to TRBD2. V was clipped by 8 bases and J by 0 bases; unmatched bases: 1. The CDR3 loop spans 14 amino acids. Germline V gene data show CDR1 as MNHEY and CDR2 as SVGAGI. DNA of the CDR3: TGTGCCAGCGGGACTAGCGGGGTCTCCTACGAGCAGTACTTC. Its protein product is CASGTSGVSYEQYF.

The chain links TRBV28 to TRBJ1-1; tentatively, D is TRBD1 (6 bases). The CDR3 is 14 amino acids. Trimming removed 4 bases at V and 0 bases at J, with 9 bases between. The germline CDR1 and CDR2 sequences are MDHEN and SYDVKM. In DNA, the CDR3 is TGTGCCAGCAGTTACAGGGCCCTGAACACTGAAGCTTTCTTT. This translates into CASSYRALNTEAFF.

As to this clone: The junction does not match germline at one end; this may be a read error. This sequence joins TRBV7-7 and TRBJ2-1; D ambiguous. Germline CDR1 reads SSHAT; CDR2 reads FNYEAQ (reference sequence). The CDR3 is made up of 14 amino acids. CDR3 sequence (DNA): TGTGCTAGCAGCTTAGGTTACGGTTACAATGAGCAGTTCTTC. It specifies CASSLGYGYNEQFF.

This chain links TRBV10-3 with TRBJ2-1, with 8 bases matching TRBD2. V was pared by 9 bases and J by 9 bases, with 4 bases of the junction left unmatched. CDR3 size: 11 residues. The V gene's germline CDR1 is ENHRY and CDR2 SYGVKD. The CDR3 bases are TGTGCCATTGGACGGGGGGGTGAGCAGTTCTTC. Translated, it gives CAIGRGGEQFF.

The V call is TRBV2, the J call TRBJ1-1; D is possibly TRBD1 (5 bases). This CDR3 has 17 amino acids. Trimming took 2 bases from V and 1 from J, leaving 17 bases between them. Germline values: CDR1 SNHLY, CDR2 FYNNEI. The CDR3 sequence: CASSETRGGLGNTEAFF. DNA for the CDR3: TGTGCCAGCAGTGAAACAAGGGGCGGTTTAGGGAACACTGAAGCTTTCTTT.

J is TRBJ2-1 and V is TRBV7-2, with D possibly being TRBD2 (6 bases). Trimming took 7 bases from V and 4 from J, leaving 17 bases between them. The V gene's germline CDR1 is SGHTA and CDR2 FQGNSA. There are 15 residues in the CDR3. The chain's CDR3 is CASTLWGEAYNEQFF. CDR3 nucleotide sequence: TGTGCCAGCACCCTATGGGGGGAGGCTTACAATGAGCAGTTCTTC. Based on the CDR3 plus reference TRBV7-2 and TRBJ2-1, the full variable domain is GAGVSQSPSNKVTEKGKDVELRCDPISGHTALYWYRQSLGQGLEFLIYFQGNSAPDKSGLPSDRFSAERTGGSVSTLTIQRTQQEDSAVYLCASTLWGEAYNEQFFGPGTRLTVL.

CDR3 DNA: TGTGCCAGCAGTGAAGTTGGCGGGACCCACAATGAGCAGTTCTTC. Its translation: CASSEVGGTHNEQFF. V is TRBV6-1 and J is TRBJ2-1, with TRBD2 as a possible D gene (6 bases). Trimming took 1 base from V and 5 from J, leaving 12 bases between them. CDR3 size: 15 residues. Germline values: CDR1 MNHNS, CDR2 SASEGT.

The chain joins TRBV23-1 to TRBJ2-1, with 8 bases lining up with TRBD1. TRBV23-1 falls under the ORF class, with uncertain function. V was pared by 8 bases and J by 3 bases, with 18 bases of the junction left unmatched. The CDR3 loop spans 18 amino acids. The CDR3: CASRWVRGQGLRYNEQFF. CDR3 bases: TGCGCCAGCCGTTGGGTCAGGGGGCAGGGACTCCGCTACAATGAGCAGTTCTTC.

The chain is built from TRBV6-1 and TRBJ2-5; the match to TRBD2 covers 9 bases. Per the germline V gene, CDR1 is MNHNS and CDR2 is SASEGT. V lost 0 bases, J lost 11 bases, and 10 bases stayed unmatched. There are 15 residues in the CDR3. For the CDR3, the DNA is TGTGCCAGCAGTGAAGCTAGCGGGAGAACGGGAGAGCAGTACTTC. Translating it yields CASSEASGRTGEQYF.

This clone was found a few times. The chain joins TRBV7-9 to TRBJ2-2; 7 nucleotides line up with TRBD1. J was trimmed by 2 bases and V by 6 bases; bases with no gene match: 6. The CDR3 contains 15 residues. Germline values: CDR1 SEHNR, CDR2 FQNEAQ (reference sequence). The chain's CDR3 is CASRPGTANTGELFF. CDR3 nucleotide sequence: TGTGCCAGCAGACCCGGGACAGCAAACACCGGGGAGCTGTTTTTT.

This clone occurred a few times. The J gene is TRBJ2-5, the V gene TRBV6-6; 13 bases fit TRBD2. The tail of the sequence fits TRBJ2-7 better, so the J call may be wrong. Germline CDR1 MNHNY, CDR2 SVGAGI (reference sequence). The CDR3 totals 14 residues. CDR3 residues: CASRTSGRPYEQYF. In DNA form, the CDR3 reads TGTGCCAGCAGGACTAGCGGGAGGCCTTACGAGCAGTACTTC.

This clone was counted between two and nine times. V and J are TRBV30 and TRBJ2-5; a weak D match, TRBD2 (5 bases). CDR3 length equals 14 residues. V was clipped by 0 bases and J by 2 bases, with 10 bases between them. Germline values: CDR1 GTSNPN, CDR2 SVGIG (reference sequence). Written as DNA, the CDR3 is TGTGCCTGGAGTGTTATACTAGGGCAAGAGACCCAGTACTTC. It encodes CAWSVILGQETQYF. Combining the CDR3 with reference TRBV30 and TRBJ2-5 gives the whole variable domain SQTIHQWPATLVQPVGSPLSLECTVEGTSNPNLYWYRQAAGRGLQLLFYSVGIGQISSEVPQNLSASRPQDRQFILSSKKLLLSDSGFYLCAWSVILGQETQYFGPGTRLLVL.

The rearrangement uses TRBV10-3 and TRBJ1-1; 7 bases are a match to TRBD1. Trimming removed 2 bases from V and 9 bases from J; junction bases left unmatched: 3. The length of the CDR3 is 12 residues. CDR1 ENHRY and CDR2 SYGVKD come from the germline V gene. In DNA, the CDR3 is TGTGCCATCAGTGAGAGGGACAGTAAAGCTTTCTTT. Residues: CAISERDSKAFF.

The V and J genes are TRBV5-1 and TRBJ1-1; 10 bases line up with TRBD1. Germline lookup yields CDR1 SGHRS and CDR2 YFSETQ. With 4 bases clipped from V and 2 bases from J, the junction kept 8 bases outside the gene matches. This CDR3 spans 16 amino acids. CDR3 DNA sequence: TGCGCCAGCAGCGAGGGACAGGGGACCTTCAACACTGAAGCTTTCTTT. This gives the protein CASSEGQGTFNTEAFF.

This clone has more than one count but fewer than ten. V is TRBV5-1 and J is TRBJ1-4; no reliable D call. Looked up from germline, CDR1 is SGHRS and CDR2 is YFSETQ. V lost 2 bases to trimming and J lost 3 bases, with 17 bases between them. The CDR3 has 17 residues. This CDR3 is CASSFEGPPEANEKLFF. The CDR3 nucleotides are TGCGCCAGCAGCTTCGAGGGCCCCCCGGAGGCTAATGAAAAACTGTTTTTT. The whole variable domain, filled in from reference TRBV5-1 and TRBJ1-4, reads KAGVTQTPRYLIKTRGQQVTLSCSPISGHRSVSWYQQTPGQGLQFLFEYFSETQRNKGNFPGRFSGRQFSNSRSEMNVSTLELGDSALYLCASSFEGPPEANEKLFFGSGTQLSVL.

The sample holds one count of this clone. As DNA, the CDR3 is TGTGCCAGCAGCTCGGGAGGTCCCAGCGGGAGGGGGGATACGCAGTATTTT. This gives the protein CASSSGGPSGRGDTQYF. The chain links TRBV11-2 to TRBJ2-3; the match to TRBD2 covers 10 bases. The CDR3 contains 17 residues. The germline V gene encodes CDR1 SGHAT and CDR2 FQNNGV. V shed 4 bases and J 6 bases; nucleotides not matched to a gene: 13.

V gene TRBV4-2 combines with J gene TRBJ2-7, with a tentative D call TRBD2 (6 bases). The CDR3 totals 14 residues. CDR1 and CDR2 from the germline V gene are LGHNA and YNFKEQ. With 3 bases removed from V and 2 bases from J, the gap between germline ends came to 11 bases. CDR3 DNA sequence: TGTGCCAGCAGCCATCCGGGACTCACCTACGAGCAGTACTTC. Translated: CASSHPGLTYEQYF.

The chain is built from TRBV6-5 and TRBJ2-3, with 10 nucleotides matching TRBD2. Germline values: CDR1 MNHEY, CDR2 SVGAGI. The CDR3 runs to 16 residues. J gave up 6 bases and V 0 bases, and 6 bases lay outside the gene matches. The DNA of the CDR3 is TGTGCCAGCAGTTACTCGACTCTAGCGGGAGTGGATACGCAGTATTTT. It is translated as CASSYSTLAGVDTQYF.

The V gene is TRBV30, the J gene TRBJ2-2; 9 positions match TRBD1. CDR3 length equals 17 residues. In germline, CDR1 is GTSNPN, CDR2 SVGIG (reference sequence). Trimming cost V 3 bases and J 4 bases; bases outside gene matches: 12. CDR3 amino acids: CAWRGLPGTGSTGELFF. The DNA for the CDR3 is TGTGCCTGGAGGGGATTACCAGGGACAGGGTCCACCGGGGAGCTGTTTTTT.

This clone was seen a handful of times. The chain couples TRBV7-8 to TRBJ1-2; D may be TRBD1 (5 bases). Looked up from germline, CDR1 is SGHVS and CDR2 is FQNEAQ. The CDR3 length is 11 residues. The germline V and J ends were trimmed by 5 bases and 10 bases, with 11 bases remaining between them. The CDR3 nucleotides read TGTGCCAGCAGCGACAGACGGACCTACACCTTC. It yields the protein CASSDRRTYTF.

The V call is TRBV28, the J call TRBJ1-5; D ambiguous. The V gene lost 5 bases and the J gene lost 0 bases, with 11 bases spanning the gap. This CDR3 is 15 amino acids long. Germline values: CDR1 MDHEN, CDR2 SYDVKM. The CDR3 sequence is CASSRYSYSNQPQHF. In DNA, the CDR3 is TGTGCCAGCAGTCGTTACTCGTATAGCAATCAGCCCCAGCATTTT.

The V and J genes are TRBV30 and TRBJ1-4; 11 nucleotides match TRBD1. V shed 1 base and J 1 base; nucleotides not matched to a gene: 2. CDR1 is GTSNPN and CDR2 is SVGIG in the germline V gene (reference sequence). The CDR3 length is 16 residues. The CDR3 nucleotides are TGTGCCTGGAGTGCAGGGACAGGGGGAACTAATGAAAAACTGTTTTTT. It specifies CAWSAGTGGTNEKLFF.

The gene calls are TRBV6-5 and TRBJ1-5, with 9 bases aligning to TRBD1. The V gene end was trimmed by 6 bases and the J gene end by 7 bases; junction bases not matched to a gene: 7. The germline gives CDR1 MNHEY, CDR2 SVGAGI. This CDR3 region has 14 residues. CDR3 amino acids: CASRQDRGGQPQHF. In DNA, the CDR3 is TGTGCCAGCAGGCAAGACAGGGGGGGCCAGCCCCAGCATTTT.

CDR3 residues: CASSDRQETQYF. CDR3 bases: TGTGCCAGCTCTGACAGACAAGAGACCCAGTACTTC. V and J are TRBV11-3 and TRBJ2-5, with a tentative D call TRBD1 (5 bases). The germline V gene encodes CDR1 SGHNT and CDR2 YENEEA. This CDR3 is built from 12 residues. Trimming left V 8 bases short and J 2 bases short, with 9 bases between.